This T cell receptor beta chain was sequenced in a study of CD8 T cells in ankylosing spondylitis. Trimming pared 5 bases from V and 3 bases from J, leaving 15 bases between. This CDR3 contains 14 residues. CDR1 and CDR2 (germline): DFQATT, SNEGSKA (reference sequence). TCRdb passed the 5' RACE reads through MiXCR, listing each CDR3 protein once. The table shows 300,000 to 350,000 distinct CDR3 sequences, with around 21% occurring only once. This TCR was sampled from a female donor with ankylosing spondylitis or in good health (not recorded which). The rearrangement uses TRBV20-1 and TRBJ2-3; D may be TRBD2 (6 bases). The specimen sequenced was blood, either unsorted or a sorted T cell fraction (not recorded which). The CDR3 protein is CSAQTEGRTDTQYF. The CDR3 DNA follows: TGCAGTGCTCAGACGGAGGGTAGAACAGATACGCAGTATTTT.